The 8 T cell receptor beta chains presented below share a single source sample, sequenced in a study of blood T cell repertoires in COVID-19. Clones were read by immunoSEQ multiplex PCR, and TCRdb kept only the in-frame ones, dropping some. This sample has about 170,000 clones, with approximately 80% found just once. The sequenced sample was peripheral blood. These receptors were taken from an elderly woman with COVID-19, enrolled during active disease.

V is TRBV4-1 and J is TRBJ2-3; D is perhaps TRBD2 (5 bases). This CDR3 is built from 15 residues. V dropped 7 bases and J dropped 1 base, with 15 bases sitting between them. Germline values: CDR1 MGHRA, CDR2 YSYEKL. The CDR3 loop reads CASNPSGSGTDTQYF. As DNA, the CDR3 is TGCGCCAGCAACCCTTCTGGTAGCGGCACAGATACGCAGTATTTT.

The chain links TRBV5-8 to TRBJ1-1, with D hard to call. Trimming removed 0 bases at V and 5 bases at J, with 8 bases between. The CDR3 runs 13 residues. The germline V gene encodes CDR1 SGHTS and CDR2 YDEGEE. The CDR3 loop reads CASSLARRTEAFF. The CDR3 nucleotides read TGTGCCAGCAGCTTGGCCCGGAGGACTGAAGCTTTCTTT.

The chain employs TRBV11-2 and TRBJ2-1, with 7 positions matching TRBD1. Germline V gene data show CDR1 as SGHAT and CDR2 as FQNNGV. After removal of 5 bases from V and 8 bases from J, the junction contained 15 bases not matched to a gene. The CDR3 has 16 residues. CDR3: CASSSRQGLGIDEQFF. CDR3 DNA: TGTGCCAGCAGCAGCCGACAGGGTCTGGGAATAGATGAGCAGTTCTTC.

The V gene is TRBV5-4, the J gene TRBJ1-1; D uncertain. Germline V gene data show CDR1 as SGHNT and CDR2 as YYREEE (reference sequence). The V end was cut by 0 bases, the J end by 11 bases, with 11 bases between. The CDR3 length is 12 residues. The CDR3 spells CASSLDLNNAFF. DNA for the CDR3: TGTGCCAGCAGCTTGGACCTCAACAACGCTTTCTTT.

The chain joins TRBV19 to TRBJ1-5; D is unclear. The length of the CDR3 is 16 residues. The germline V and J ends were trimmed by 5 bases and 0 bases, with 14 bases remaining between them. The germline V gene encodes CDR1 LNHDA and CDR2 SQIVND (reference sequence). As DNA, the CDR3 is TGTGCCAGTAGTCCGATGATTAGCAGTAGCAATCAGCCCCAGCATTTT. Protein: CASSPMISSSNQPQHF.

This chain links TRBV28 with TRBJ1-1; D uncertain. The V and J ends lost 4 bases and 0 bases respectively, with 15 bases between them. The CDR3 extends over 16 amino acids. Germline V gene lookup returns CDR1 MDHEN and CDR2 SYDVKM. The CDR3 nucleotides are TGTGCCAGCAGTTCCCTATCGGGAGGGCTGAACACTGAAGCTTTCTTT. This gives the protein CASSSLSGGLNTEAFF.

The CDR3: CANPGRPNTGELFF. Written as DNA, the CDR3 is TGTGCCAACCCCGGGAGGCCGAACACCGGGGAGCTGTTTTTT. The chain recombines TRBV21-1 with TRBJ2-2; the DNA was not compared with TRBD2, the D call given in the table. TRBV21-1 is listed as a pseudogene. The CDR3 runs 14 residues.

The rearrangement uses TRBV14 and TRBJ2-3; TRBD1 agrees at 7 bases. Germline V gene data show CDR1 as SGHDN and CDR2 as FVKESK. This CDR3 comprises 16 residues. Losses at the gene ends were 1 base for V and 2 bases for J; bases not matched to a gene: 6. CDR3 nucleotide sequence: TGTGCCAGCAGCCAAGTGGGAAGGGGGCCCACAGATACGCAGTATTTT. Translating gives CASSQVGRGPTDTQYF.